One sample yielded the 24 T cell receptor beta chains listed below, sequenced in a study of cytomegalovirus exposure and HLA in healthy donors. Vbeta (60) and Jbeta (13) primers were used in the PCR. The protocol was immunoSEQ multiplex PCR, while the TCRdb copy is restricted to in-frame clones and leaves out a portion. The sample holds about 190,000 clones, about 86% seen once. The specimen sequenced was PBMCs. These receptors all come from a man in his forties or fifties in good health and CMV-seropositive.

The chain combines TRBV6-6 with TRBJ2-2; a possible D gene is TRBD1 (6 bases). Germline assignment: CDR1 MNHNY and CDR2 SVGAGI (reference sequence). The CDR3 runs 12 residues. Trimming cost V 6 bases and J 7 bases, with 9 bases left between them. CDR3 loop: CASSQGGGELFF. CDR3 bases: TGTGCCAGCAGCCAAGGGGGCGGGGAGCTGTTTTTT.

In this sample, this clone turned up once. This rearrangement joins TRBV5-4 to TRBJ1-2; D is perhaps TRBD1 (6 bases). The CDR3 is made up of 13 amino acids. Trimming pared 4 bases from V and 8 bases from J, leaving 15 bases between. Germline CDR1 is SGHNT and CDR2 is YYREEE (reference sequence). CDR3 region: CASSQGQTSGYTF. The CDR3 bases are TGTGCCAGCAGCCAAGGACAGACGAGCGGCTACACCTTC.

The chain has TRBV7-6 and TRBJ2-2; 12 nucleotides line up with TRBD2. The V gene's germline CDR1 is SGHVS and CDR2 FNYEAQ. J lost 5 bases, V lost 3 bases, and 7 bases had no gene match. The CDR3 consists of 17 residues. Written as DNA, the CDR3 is TGTGCCAGCAGCTTCAGACTAGCGGGAGTGGGGACCGGGGAGCTGTTTTTT. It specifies CASSFRLAGVGTGELFF.

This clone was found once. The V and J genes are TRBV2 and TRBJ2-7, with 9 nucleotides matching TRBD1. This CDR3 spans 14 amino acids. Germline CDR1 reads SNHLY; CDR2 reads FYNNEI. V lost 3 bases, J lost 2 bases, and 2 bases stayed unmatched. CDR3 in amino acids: CASSERTGAYEQYF. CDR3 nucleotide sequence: TGTGCCAGCAGTGAGCGGACAGGGGCCTACGAGCAGTACTTC.

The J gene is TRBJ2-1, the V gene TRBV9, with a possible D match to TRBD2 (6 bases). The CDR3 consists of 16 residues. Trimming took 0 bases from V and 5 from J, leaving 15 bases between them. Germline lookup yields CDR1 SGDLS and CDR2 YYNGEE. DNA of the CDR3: TGTGCCAGCAGCGTAGAGTTGATGGGGAGGAACAATGAGCAGTTCTTC. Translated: CASSVELMGRNNEQFF. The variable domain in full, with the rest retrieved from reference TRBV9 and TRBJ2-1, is DSGVTQTPKHLITATGQRVTLRCSPRSGDLSVYWYQQSLDQGLQFLIQYYNGEERAKGNILERFSAQQFPDLHSELNLSSLELGDSALYFCASSVELMGRNNEQFFGPGTRLTVL.

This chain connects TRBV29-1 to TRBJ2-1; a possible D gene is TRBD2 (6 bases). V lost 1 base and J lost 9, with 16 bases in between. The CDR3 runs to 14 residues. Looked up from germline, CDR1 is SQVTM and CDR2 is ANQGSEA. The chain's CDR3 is CSVEVPGLRSEQFF. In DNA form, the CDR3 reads TGCAGCGTTGAAGTTCCGGGACTGCGAAGTGAGCAGTTCTTC.

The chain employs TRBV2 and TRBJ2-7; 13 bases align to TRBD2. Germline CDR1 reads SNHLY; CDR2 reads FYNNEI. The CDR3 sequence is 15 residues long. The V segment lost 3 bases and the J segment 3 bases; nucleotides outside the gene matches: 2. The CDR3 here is CASSETSGRLYEQYF. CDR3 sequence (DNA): TGTGCCAGCAGTGAGACTAGCGGGAGGCTCTACGAGCAGTACTTC.

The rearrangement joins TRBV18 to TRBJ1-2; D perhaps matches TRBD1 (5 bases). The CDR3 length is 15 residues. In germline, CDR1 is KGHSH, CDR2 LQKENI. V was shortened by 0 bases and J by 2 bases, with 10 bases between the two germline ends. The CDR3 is CASSPPLTVNYGYTF. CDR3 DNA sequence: TGTGCCAGCTCACCACCGTTGACAGTGAACTATGGCTACACCTTC.

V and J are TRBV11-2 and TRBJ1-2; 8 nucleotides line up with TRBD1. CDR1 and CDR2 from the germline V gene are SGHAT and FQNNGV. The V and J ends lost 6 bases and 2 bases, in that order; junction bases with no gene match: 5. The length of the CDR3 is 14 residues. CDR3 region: CASRFGQGNYGYTF. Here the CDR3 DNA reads TGTGCCAGCAGGTTTGGACAGGGAAACTATGGCTACACCTTC. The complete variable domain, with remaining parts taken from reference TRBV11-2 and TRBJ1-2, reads EAGVAQSPRYKIIEKRQSVAFWCNPISGHATLYWYQQILGQGPKLLIQFQNNGVVDDSQLPKDRFSAERLKGVDSTLKIQPAKLEDSAVYLCASRFGQGNYGYTFGSGTRLTVV.

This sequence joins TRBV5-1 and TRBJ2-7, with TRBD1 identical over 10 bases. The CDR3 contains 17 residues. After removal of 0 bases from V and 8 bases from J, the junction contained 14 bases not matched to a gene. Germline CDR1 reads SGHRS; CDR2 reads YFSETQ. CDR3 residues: CASSLGPRDRGPRKQYF. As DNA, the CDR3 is TGCGCCAGCAGCTTGGGGCCACGGGACAGGGGACCTAGGAAGCAGTACTTC.

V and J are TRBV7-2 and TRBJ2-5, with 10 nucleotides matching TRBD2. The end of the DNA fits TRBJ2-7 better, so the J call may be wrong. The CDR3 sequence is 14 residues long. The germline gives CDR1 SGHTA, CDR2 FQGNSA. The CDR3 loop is CASSSSGRVNEQYF. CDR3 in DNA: TGTGCCAGCAGCTCTAGCGGGAGAGTGAACGAGCAGTACTTC.

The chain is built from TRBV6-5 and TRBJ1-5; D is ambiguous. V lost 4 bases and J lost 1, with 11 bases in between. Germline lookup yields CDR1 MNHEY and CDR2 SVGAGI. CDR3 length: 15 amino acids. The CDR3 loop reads CASSLQAWSNQPQHF. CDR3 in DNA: TGTGCCAGCAGTTTGCAGGCGTGGAGCAATCAGCCCCAGCATTTT.

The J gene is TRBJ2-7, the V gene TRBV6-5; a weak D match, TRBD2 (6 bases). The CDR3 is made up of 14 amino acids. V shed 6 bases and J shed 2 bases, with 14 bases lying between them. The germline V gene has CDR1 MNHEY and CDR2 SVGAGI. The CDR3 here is CASREGLIAYEQYF. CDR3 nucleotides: TGTGCCAGCAGGGAGGGACTGATCGCCTACGAGCAGTACTTC.

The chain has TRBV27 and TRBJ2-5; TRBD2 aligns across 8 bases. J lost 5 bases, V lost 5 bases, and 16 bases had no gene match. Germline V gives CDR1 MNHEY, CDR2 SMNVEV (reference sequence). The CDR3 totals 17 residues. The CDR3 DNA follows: TGTGCCAGCAGTCCCCACCCCGGTAGCGGGATGGGGGAGACCCAGTACTTC. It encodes CASSPHPGSGMGETQYF.

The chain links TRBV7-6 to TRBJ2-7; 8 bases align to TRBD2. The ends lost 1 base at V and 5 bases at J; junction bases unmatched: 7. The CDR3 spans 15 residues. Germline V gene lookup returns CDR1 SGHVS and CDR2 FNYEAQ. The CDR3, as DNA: TGTGCCAGCAGCTTAGGGGCCGGGAGGGCCCACGAGCAGTACTTC. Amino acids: CASSLGAGRAHEQYF.

The CDR3 DNA is TGTGCCAGCAGCTTGGTCTCCCGGGGAACTGGAAACACCATATATTTT. Translating gives CASSLVSRGTGNTIYF. The chain recombines TRBV7-8 with TRBJ1-3, with D uncertain. With 3 bases removed from V and 2 bases from J, the gap between germline ends came to 14 bases. The CDR3 is 16 residues long. Looked up from germline, CDR1 is SGHVS and CDR2 is FQNEAQ.

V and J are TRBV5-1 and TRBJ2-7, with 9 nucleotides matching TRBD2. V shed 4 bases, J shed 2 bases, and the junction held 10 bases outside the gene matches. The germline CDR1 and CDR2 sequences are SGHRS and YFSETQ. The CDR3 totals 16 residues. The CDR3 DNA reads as TGCGCCAGCAGCGACTTAGCGGGAGAGGGAGCCTACGAGCAGTACTTC. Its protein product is CASSDLAGEGAYEQYF.

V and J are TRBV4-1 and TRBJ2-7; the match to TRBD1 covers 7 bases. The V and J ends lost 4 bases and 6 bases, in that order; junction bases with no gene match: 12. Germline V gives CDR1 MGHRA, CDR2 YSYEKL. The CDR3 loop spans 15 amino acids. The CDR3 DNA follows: TGCGCCAGCAGCCGACGACAGGGAGAGAGTCTCGAGCAGTACTTC. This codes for CASSRRQGESLEQYF.

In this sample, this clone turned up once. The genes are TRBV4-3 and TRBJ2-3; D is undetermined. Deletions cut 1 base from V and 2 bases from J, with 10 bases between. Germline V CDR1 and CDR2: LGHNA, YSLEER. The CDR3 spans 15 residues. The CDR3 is CASSQVRQITDTQYF. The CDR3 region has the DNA TGCGCCAGCAGCCAAGTGAGGCAGATCACAGATACGCAGTATTTT.

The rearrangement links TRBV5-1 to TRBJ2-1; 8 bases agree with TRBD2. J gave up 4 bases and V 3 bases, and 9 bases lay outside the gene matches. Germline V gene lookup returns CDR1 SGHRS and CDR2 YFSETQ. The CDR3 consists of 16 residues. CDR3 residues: CASSWGGSGAYNEQFF. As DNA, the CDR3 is TGCGCCAGCAGCTGGGGGGGTAGCGGGGCATACAATGAGCAGTTCTTC.

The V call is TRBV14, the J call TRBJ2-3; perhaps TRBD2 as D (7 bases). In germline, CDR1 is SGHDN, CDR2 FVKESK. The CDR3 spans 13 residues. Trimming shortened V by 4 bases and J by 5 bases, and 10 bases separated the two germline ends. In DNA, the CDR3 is TGTGCCAGCAGCCGAGCGGGACAAGATACGCAGTATTTT. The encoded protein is CASSRAGQDTQYF.

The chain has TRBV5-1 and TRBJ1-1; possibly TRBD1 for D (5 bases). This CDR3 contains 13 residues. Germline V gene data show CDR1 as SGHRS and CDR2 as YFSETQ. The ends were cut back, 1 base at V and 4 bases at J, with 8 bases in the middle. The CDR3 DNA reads TGCGCCAGCAGCTTGCAGGGAAGCACTGAAGCTTTCTTT. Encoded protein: CASSLQGSTEAFF.

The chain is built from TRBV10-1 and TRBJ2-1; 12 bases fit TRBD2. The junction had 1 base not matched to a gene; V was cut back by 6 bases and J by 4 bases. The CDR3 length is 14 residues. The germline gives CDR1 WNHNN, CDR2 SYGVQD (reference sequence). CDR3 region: CASSLAGGYNEQFF. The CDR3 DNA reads TGCGCCAGCAGCCTAGCGGGAGGGTACAATGAGCAGTTCTTC.

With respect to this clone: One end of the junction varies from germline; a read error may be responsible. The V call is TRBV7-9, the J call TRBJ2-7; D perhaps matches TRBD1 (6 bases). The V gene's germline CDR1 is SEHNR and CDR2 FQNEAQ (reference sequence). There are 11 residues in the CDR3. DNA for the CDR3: TGTTCCAGCTCGACAGGCTACGAGCAGTACTTC. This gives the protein CSSSTGYEQYF.